This T cell receptor beta chain is drawn from a study of blood T cell repertoires in COVID-19. In the study overall: PBMCs, B-cell-depleted T cells, or T cells were the source of the cDNA or gDNA that made up the material.

Trimming took off 4 bases at V and 3 bases at J, with 14 bases between the two ends. Germline-derived CDR1 and CDR2 are SGDLS and YYNGEE. CDR3 size: 15 residues. Some clones are missing from TCRdb's copy, which holds only in-frame ones; the method was immunoSEQ multiplex PCR. The table has around 260,000 clones, approximately 90% seen once. The chain has TRBV9 and TRBJ1-3, with a possible D match to TRBD1 (6 bases). The receptor's source is a man aged 25 to 40 with acute or convalescent COVID-19. Sequencing was performed on peripheral blood. CDR3 DNA: TGTGCCAGCAGCCCCCGGGGGGGCAATGGAAACACCATATATTTT. Residues: CASSPRGGNGNTIYF.